One sample yielded the 27 T cell receptor beta chains listed below, sequenced in a study of control samples from healthy donors and cancer patients. The repertoire was sequenced with immunoSEQ multiplex PCR; TCRdb's copy has only in-frame clones and lacks some. The top ten hold approximately 15% of the sample, which has roughly 160,000 clones, around 94% seen once. The sequencing sample was made of PBMCs. These receptors came from a man aged 55 to 70 with colorectal cancer.

This clone was found once. The same CDR3 can be traced to other DNA sequences in this sample. V and J are TRBV5-1 and TRBJ1-2; D is undetermined. The CDR3 has 13 residues. V was cut by 0 bases and J by 1 base, with 4 bases left in between. Germline V gene sequence: CDR1 SGHRS, CDR2 YFSETQ. Here the CDR3 reads CASSLDGNYGYTF. CDR3 DNA: TGCGCCAGCAGCTTGGACGGTAACTATGGCTACACCTTC.

This clone was counted once. The chain combines TRBV5-5 with TRBJ2-5; the D call may be TRBD1 or TRBD2 (6 bases each). The length of the CDR3 is 15 residues. V was pared by 3 bases and J by 4 bases, with 16 bases between. Per the germline V gene, CDR1 is SGHKS and CDR2 is YYEKEE (reference sequence). The CDR3 bases are TGTGCCAGCAGCTCGCGTCCACAGGGAGGAGAGACCCAGTACTTC. Translated: CASSSRPQGGETQYF.

This chain joins TRBV12-3 or TRBV12-4 and TRBJ1-2; possibly TRBD1 for D (5 bases). The CDR3 has 12 residues. The germline V and J ends were trimmed by 2 bases and 8 bases, with 9 bases remaining between them. The CDR3 protein is CASSLPGGGYTF. Here the CDR3 DNA reads TGTGCCAGCAGTTTACCCGGGGGGGGCTACACCTTC.

To note about this clone: Different DNA sequences within this sample yield the same CDR3. The V and J genes are TRBV18 and TRBJ1-3; D call uncertain. The CDR3 consists of 13 residues. Looked up from germline, CDR1 is KGHSH and CDR2 is LQKENI. V lost 3 bases, J lost 0 bases, and 3 bases lay in between. The CDR3 DNA is TGTGCCAGCTCACCGGACTCTGGAAACACCATATATTTT. Its protein is CASSPDSGNTIYF.

The count of this clone is one. The DNA of the CDR3 is TGTGCCAGCAGCGCGACGGTAACTAATGAAAAACTGTTTTTT. Encoded protein: CASSATVTNEKLFF. The chain carries TRBV9 and TRBJ1-4; D unclear. V was clipped by 3 bases and J by 1 base, with 7 bases between them. Germline values: CDR1 SGDLS, CDR2 YYNGEE. This CDR3 contains 14 residues.

This sequence joins TRBV12-3 or TRBV12-4 and TRBJ1-2; D unresolved. The V gene lost 6 bases and the J gene lost 4 bases, with 9 bases spanning the gap. The CDR3 has 12 amino acids. The CDR3 is CASSPGSYGYTF. In nucleotides, the CDR3 is TGTGCCAGCAGCCCCGGGAGCTATGGCTACACCTTC.

This clone has a handful of counts. This chain links TRBV29-1 with TRBJ1-5, with D perhaps matching TRBD1 (5 bases). Germline CDR1 reads SQVTM; CDR2 reads ANQGSEA. The CDR3 is 14 residues long. Trimming stripped 4 bases from V and 0 bases from J, with 10 bases between. In DNA form, the CDR3 reads TGCAGCGTTGCGAAGACAGATAGCAATCAGCCCCAGCATTTT. Its protein is CSVAKTDSNQPQHF.

This chain links TRBV23-1 with TRBJ2-7; TRBD1 matches 8 bases. TRBV23-1 is sorted into the ORF group, with uncertain function. The CDR3 sequence is 15 residues long. J gave up 7 bases and V 8 bases, and 16 bases lay outside the gene matches. CDR3 sequence: CASGTRDRTFREQYF. The CDR3 bases are TGCGCCAGCGGGACGAGGGACAGGACCTTTCGGGAGCAGTACTTC.

This chain uses TRBV24-1 with TRBJ2-6; D possibly corresponds to TRBD2 (5 bases). Per the germline V gene, CDR1 is KGHDR and CDR2 is SFDVKD. The CDR3 spans 16 residues. The V and J ends lost 3 bases and 3 bases respectively, with 11 bases between them. The CDR3 DNA sequence: TGTGCCACCAGTGATCGTTTCGGGGATGGGGCCAACGTCCTGACTTTC. It codes for CATSDRFGDGANVLTF.

The V and J genes are TRBV21-1 and TRBJ2-1; the table's D call of TRBD2 was not tested on the DNA. TRBV21-1 is tagged as a pseudogene. The CDR3 runs 15 residues. The CDR3 DNA reads TGTGCCAGCAGCAAAGGAGAGGGCAGGCTCAATGAGCAGTTCTTC. Translation: CASSKGEGRLNEQFF.

This clone was seen once. The V call is TRBV6-5, the J call TRBJ1-5; 8 bases align to TRBD1. The V gene end was trimmed by 7 bases and the J gene end by 0 bases; junction bases not matched to a gene: 5. CDR3 length equals 15 residues. Germline V gene lookup returns CDR1 MNHEY and CDR2 SVGAGI. Here the CDR3 reads CASKDRAYSNQPQHF. The DNA for the CDR3 is TGTGCCAGCAAGGACAGGGCTTATAGCAATCAGCCCCAGCATTTT.

V is TRBV25-1 and J is TRBJ2-2, with a weak D call TRBD2 (5 bases). Trimming took off 5 bases at V and 1 base at J, with 11 bases between the two ends. Germline V CDR1 and CDR2: MGHDK, SYGVNS. This CDR3 region has 15 residues. The CDR3 is CASSPRGWNTGELFF. Here the CDR3 DNA reads TGTGCCAGCAGTCCTCGCGGGTGGAACACCGGGGAGCTGTTTTTT.

V gene TRBV15 combines with J gene TRBJ1-2; 10 bases agree with TRBD1. The CDR3 has 15 amino acids. In germline, CDR1 is LNHNV, CDR2 YYDKDF (reference sequence). V gave up 3 bases and J gave up 1 base; unmatched junction bases: 2. The CDR3 here is CATSSDRGLNYGYTF. Written as DNA, the CDR3 is TGTGCCACCAGCAGTGACAGGGGGCTTAACTATGGCTACACCTTC.

The rearrangement uses TRBV28 and TRBJ1-1, with D unclear. Germline CDR1 MDHEN, CDR2 SYDVKM. Trimming pared 10 bases from V and 0 bases from J, leaving 9 bases between. This CDR3 has 12 amino acids. CDR3: CATFPMNTEAFF. The CDR3 DNA reads as TGTGCCACCTTCCCGATGAACACTGAAGCTTTCTTT.

The chain is built from TRBV5-6 and TRBJ2-7, with D perhaps matching TRBD1 or TRBD2 (5 bases each). The CDR3 consists of 14 residues. From germline, CDR1 is SGHDT and CDR2 YYEEEE. Trimming removed 4 bases from V and 2 bases from J, with 13 bases in between. The DNA for the CDR3 is TGTGCCAGCAGCCCCGGGACGGTCGCCTACGAGCAGTACTTC. Translation gives CASSPGTVAYEQYF. The entire variable domain, with the rest obtained from reference TRBV5-6 and TRBJ2-7, is as follows: DAGVTQSPTHLIKTRGQQVTLRCSPKSGHDTVSWYQQALGQGPQFIFQYYEEEERQRGNFPDRFSGHQFPNYSSELNVNALLLGDSALYLCASSPGTVAYEQYFGPGTRLTVT.

About this clone: Other DNA variants within this sample encode the same CDR3. The gene calls are TRBV5-1 and TRBJ2-7, with 7 bases matching TRBD1. The V gene end was trimmed by 4 bases and the J gene end by 3 bases; junction bases not matched to a gene: 4. Germline CDR1 SGHRS, CDR2 YFSETQ. CDR3 size: 13 residues. The CDR3 sequence is CASSPGTVYEQYF. Here the CDR3 DNA reads TGCGCCAGCAGCCCCGGGACAGTCTACGAGCAGTACTTC.

The V call is TRBV24-1, the J call TRBJ2-5; D is unclear. V lost 3 bases, J lost 1 base, and 11 bases lay in between. This CDR3 is built from 15 residues. CDR1 and CDR2 (germline): KGHDR, SFDVKD. CDR3 in amino acids: CATSDVPDGQETQYF. The CDR3 DNA reads as TGTGCCACCAGTGATGTGCCGGACGGCCAAGAGACCCAGTACTTC.

The chain is built from TRBV9 and TRBJ2-3; D might be TRBD2 (6 bases). The CDR3 runs to 15 residues. From germline, CDR1 is SGDLS and CDR2 YYNGEE. Trimming left V 1 base short and J 5 bases short, with 14 bases between. The CDR3 is CASSVLGGEGDTQYF. Written as DNA, the CDR3 is TGTGCCAGCAGCGTACTAGGCGGGGAAGGAGATACGCAGTATTTT.

The chain is built from TRBV5-1 and TRBJ1-2; the D gene is possibly TRBD1 (5 bases). CDR1 SGHRS and CDR2 YFSETQ come from the germline V gene. V lost 7 bases and J lost 6, with 10 bases in between. This CDR3 has 11 residues. The CDR3 is CASGQGNGYTF. The CDR3 region has the DNA TGCGCCAGCGGCCAGGGAAATGGCTACACCTTC.

This chain joins TRBV30 and TRBJ2-7, with TRBD1 identical over 8 bases. With 1 base clipped from V and 0 bases from J, the junction kept 14 bases outside the gene matches. Germline V gives CDR1 GTSNPN, CDR2 SVGIG (reference sequence). The CDR3 loop spans 18 amino acids. The CDR3 protein is CAWSGWGQEVLTSYEQYF. CDR3 coding DNA: TGTGCCTGGAGTGGTTGGGGACAGGAGGTTCTGACCTCCTACGAGCAGTACTTC.

The chain carries TRBV9 and TRBJ1-2; D gene uncertain. The germline gives CDR1 SGDLS, CDR2 YYNGEE. The CDR3 sequence is 12 residues long. V was shortened by 3 bases and J by 8 bases, with 11 bases between the two germline ends. CDR3 amino acids: CASSARRIGYTF. For the CDR3, the DNA is TGTGCCAGCAGCGCCCGTCGGATCGGCTACACCTTC. Complete variable domain (other parts from reference TRBV9 and TRBJ1-2): DSGVTQTPKHLITATGQRVTLRCSPRSGDLSVYWYQQSLDQGLQFLIQYYNGEERAKGNILERFSAQQFPDLHSELNLSSLELGDSALYFCASSARRIGYTFGSGTRLTVV.

V usage is TRBV19 and J usage is TRBJ1-1; no firm D call. Trimming pared 6 bases from V and 3 bases from J, leaving 14 bases between. Germline V gene data show CDR1 as LNHDA and CDR2 as SQIVND (reference sequence). CDR3 length equals 14 residues. The CDR3 sequence: CASRLTPGDTEAFF. The CDR3 nucleotides read TGTGCCAGTAGACTCACCCCTGGGGACACTGAAGCTTTCTTT.

This chain uses TRBV7-9 with TRBJ2-3; D unresolved. CDR1 SEHNR and CDR2 FQNEAQ come from the germline V gene (reference sequence). This CDR3 contains 12 residues. V was shortened by 1 base and J by 5 bases, with 4 bases between the two germline ends. CDR3 residues: CASSLGEDTQYF. The CDR3 DNA is TGTGCCAGCAGCTTAGGGGAAGATACGCAGTATTTT.

The chain's CDR3 is CASSFGTGVKGLFF. CDR3 DNA: TGTGCCAGCAGTTTTGGGACAGGGGTTAAGGGGCTGTTTTTT. This chain uses TRBV28 with TRBJ1-4; 10 positions match TRBD1. V lost 3 bases, J lost 14 bases, and 9 bases stayed unmatched. Germline assignment: CDR1 MDHEN and CDR2 SYDVKM. The CDR3 length is 14 residues.

This chain uses TRBV6-4 with TRBJ2-1; 12 bases fit TRBD1. The CDR3 is 15 amino acids. Germline V gene lookup returns CDR1 MRHNA and CDR2 SNTAGT. Germline trimming cut 0 bases from V and 8 bases from J; bases unmatched to any gene: 2. The CDR3 spells CASSDSGTGGDEQFF. The CDR3 DNA sequence: TGTGCCAGCAGTGACTCAGGGACAGGGGGCGATGAGCAGTTCTTC.

CDR3 region: CASSPPRTEAFF. Written as DNA, the CDR3 is TGTGCCAGCTCACCCCCGCGCACTGAAGCTTTCTTT. V and J are TRBV18 and TRBJ1-1; D unresolved. V gave up 3 bases and J gave up 4 bases, with 6 bases separating them. CDR3 size: 12 residues. Germline V CDR1 and CDR2: KGHSH, LQKENI. Variable domain in full (rest from reference TRBV18 and TRBJ1-1): NAGVMQNPRHLVRRRGQEARLRCSPMKGHSHVYWYRQLPEEGLKFMVYLQKENIIDESGMPKERFSAEFPKEGPSILRIQQVVRGDSAAYFCASSPPRTEAFFGQGTRLTVV.

V gene TRBV2 combines with J gene TRBJ1-5; perhaps TRBD1 as D (5 bases). Germline CDR1 is SNHLY and CDR2 is FYNNEI. Trimming removed 7 bases at V and 3 bases at J, with 16 bases between. The CDR3 has 15 amino acids. The CDR3 reads CASKLYGGDNQPQHF. DNA for the CDR3: TGTGCCAGCAAGTTGTATGGGGGGGACAATCAGCCCCAGCATTTT.